The 23 T cell receptor beta chains reported below all come from one sample, sequenced in a study of blood T cells in healthy people across ages. It was with a sample-barcoded 5' primer and a J-beta primer mix that a second PCR of roughly 6 to 12 cycles was run. TCRdb used MiXCR to reprocess the 5' RACE reads, holding one entry per CDR3 protein. The data contain around 280,000 distinct CDR3 sequences, roughly a quarter of them seen just once; the ten biggest clones take up approximately 28%. Sequencing input: blood. All receptors derive from a woman between 65 and 79 years old in good health.

The chain is built from TRBV19 and TRBJ2-4; weak D call: TRBD1 (5 bases). This CDR3 region has 14 residues. Germline CDR1 is LNHDA and CDR2 is SQIVND (reference sequence). Trimming left V 3 bases short and J 0 bases short, with 6 bases between. CDR3 nucleotide sequence: TGTGCCAGTAGTATCGACAGAGCCAAAAACATTCAGTACTTC. Its protein is CASSIDRAKNIQYF.

The CDR3 loop reads CASSRMYEQYF. The CDR3 nucleotides read TGTGCCAGCAGTAGAATGTACGAGCAGTACTTC. The J gene is TRBJ2-7, the V gene TRBV28; D gene unclear. Trimming took off 5 bases at V and 4 bases at J, with 6 bases between the two ends. CDR3 length: 11 residues. Germline V gene lookup returns CDR1 MDHEN and CDR2 SYDVKM.

The CDR3 loop is CASSLGGDRVREQYF. The CDR3 region has the DNA TGCGCCAGCAGTCTGGGTGGGGACAGGGTCCGCGAGCAGTACTTC. The J gene is TRBJ2-7, the V gene TRBV5-1, with 9 positions matching TRBD1. Germline lookup yields CDR1 SGHRS and CDR2 YFSETQ. The CDR3 is 15 residues long. The junction had 12 bases not matched to a gene; V was cut back by 5 bases and J by 6 bases.

The chain combines TRBV28 with TRBJ2-5; TRBD1 matches 7 bases. CDR1 MDHEN and CDR2 SYDVKM come from the germline V gene. CDR3 length: 14 residues. Germline trimming cut 10 bases from V and 4 bases from J; bases unmatched to any gene: 12. CDR3 in DNA: TGTGCCACCCTATTAACAGGGGCCGGAGAGACCCAGTACTTC. This sequence encodes CATLLTGAGETQYF.

This clonotype occurred a few times. The chain is built from TRBV11-2 and TRBJ2-2; D is unresolved. This CDR3 has 12 residues. The germline CDR1 and CDR2 sequences are SGHAT and FQNNGV. V lost 2 bases to trimming and J lost 8 bases, with 6 bases between them. CDR3 in amino acids: CASSLSVGELFF. The CDR3 DNA follows: TGTGCCAGCAGCTTAAGCGTGGGGGAGCTGTTTTTT. Full variable domain (outside the CDR3, taken from reference TRBV11-2 and TRBJ2-2): EAGVAQSPRYKIIEKRQSVAFWCNPISGHATLYWYQQILGQGPKLLIQFQNNGVVDDSQLPKDRFSAERLKGVDSTLKIQPAKLEDSAVYLCASSLSVGELFFGEGSRLTVL.

This clonotype occurred a few times. This rearrangement joins TRBV2 to TRBJ2-5; TRBD2 aligns across 10 bases. The J call is in doubt because the DNA end fits TRBJ2-1 better. The CDR3 is made up of 16 amino acids. Germline assignment: CDR1 SNHLY and CDR2 FYNNEI. CDR3 in DNA: TGTGCCAGCAGTGAGTCGCTAGCGGGAGAGAAGGGTGAGCAGTTCTTC. Its translation: CASSESLAGEKGEQFF.

The chain combines TRBV7-2 with TRBJ2-3; D gene unclear. CDR1 and CDR2 (germline): SGHTA, FQGNSA. Trimming took 3 bases from V and 5 from J, leaving 12 bases between them. The CDR3 loop spans 14 amino acids. The CDR3 region is CASSFSRPGDTQYF. The CDR3 nucleotides read TGTGCCAGCAGCTTTTCTAGGCCGGGAGATACGCAGTATTTT. The variable domain in full, completed from reference TRBV7-2 and TRBJ2-3, reads GAGVSQSPSNKVTEKGKDVELRCDPISGHTALYWYRQSLGQGLEFLIYFQGNSAPDKSGLPSDRFSAERTGGSVSTLTIQRTQQEDSAVYLCASSFSRPGDTQYFGPGTRLTVL.

Many counts were recorded for this clonotype. V gene TRBV4-1 combines with J gene TRBJ2-4; 8 bases agree with TRBD1. The CDR3 has 18 residues. Germline CDR1 and CDR2: MGHRA and YSYEKL. V was clipped by 7 bases and J by 0 bases; unmatched bases: 14. Here the CDR3 reads CASTLGQGLSIAKNIQYF. In DNA form, the CDR3 reads TGCGCCAGCACCTTAGGACAGGGTTTATCTATAGCCAAAAACATTCAGTACTTC.

The gene calls are TRBV6-1 and TRBJ2-5; 10 bases are a match to TRBD1. This CDR3 region has 16 residues. The germline CDR1 and CDR2 sequences are MNHNS and SASEGT. V dropped 5 bases and J dropped 4; count of bases not matched to a gene: 10. CDR3 DNA sequence: TGTGCCAGCAGTCCCGGGACAGGGGCATATGGAGAGACCCAGTACTTC. Amino acids: CASSPGTGAYGETQYF.

This clonotype turned up a few times. The chain employs TRBV20-1 and TRBJ2-4; 7 nucleotides agree with TRBD2. Losses at the gene ends were 6 bases for V and 3 bases for J; bases not matched to a gene: 14. Germline V gives CDR1 DFQATT, CDR2 SNEGSKA (reference sequence). The CDR3 spans 16 residues. CDR3 DNA sequence: TGCAGTGCGTTAGGGGAGGGCTCGTTCGACAAAAACATTCAGTACTTC. It codes for CSALGEGSFDKNIQYF.

This clonotype was counted only a few times. This chain connects TRBV28 to TRBJ1-2, with 7 bases fitting TRBD1. V trimming: 0 bases; J trimming: 2 bases; junction bases outside the gene matches: 0. The CDR3 length is 14 residues. Per the germline V gene, CDR1 is MDHEN and CDR2 is SYDVKM. The CDR3 DNA follows: TGTGCCAGCAGTTTATGGGGACAGAACTATGGCTACACCTTC. Protein: CASSLWGQNYGYTF.

Of note for this clonotype: This may stem from a read error, because a much larger clone lies one nucleotide away. CDR3 in amino acids: CSVAGVGTQFF. Here the CDR3 DNA reads TGCAGCGTTGCGGGGGTTGGGACCCAGTTCTTC. J is TRBJ2-1 and V is TRBV29-1; TRBD2 might be the D (6 bases). Trimming removed 4 bases at V and 13 bases at J, with 14 bases between. Germline CDR1 is SQVTM and CDR2 is ANQGSEA. CDR3 length: 11 residues.

This chain links TRBV11-1 with TRBJ2-5, with D possibly being TRBD2 (6 bases). Germline V gives CDR1 SGHAT, CDR2 FQDESV (reference sequence). The CDR3 is 15 amino acids. Trimming left V 2 bases short and J 5 bases short, with 15 bases between. CDR3 DNA: TGTGCCAGCAGCTTAAGCGACCCGGGGGTGGAGACCCAGTACTTC. Protein: CASSLSDPGVETQYF.

This clonotype has just a few counts. This chain uses TRBV4-1 with TRBJ1-4, with a weak D call TRBD1 (5 bases). Trimming removed 1 base at V and 6 bases at J, with 12 bases between. The CDR3 has 15 amino acids. CDR1 and CDR2 (germline): MGHRA, YSYEKL. The CDR3, as DNA: TGCGCCAGCAGCCAAGTGGGGGGAGGAGATGAAAAACTGTTTTTT. Translating it yields CASSQVGGGDEKLFF.

This clonotype was picked up many times. The rearrangement links TRBV29-1 to TRBJ2-2, with D unclear. Looked up from germline, CDR1 is SQVTM and CDR2 is ANQGSEA. The CDR3 runs 10 residues. Trimming pared 7 bases from V and 8 bases from J, leaving 8 bases between. CDR3 DNA: TGCAGCGCCCTTGGAGGGGAGCTGTTTTTT. Translated, it gives CSALGGELFF.

Only a few counts were recorded for this clonotype. The chain is built from TRBV2 and TRBJ2-5; D remains unclear. Gene TRBJ2-7 matches the end of the DNA better, so the J call may be wrong. From germline, CDR1 is SNHLY and CDR2 FYNNEI. The CDR3 contains 13 residues. CDR3 loop: CACRGRASYEQYF. The CDR3 DNA sequence: TGTGCCTGTCGAGGACGGGCCTCCTACGAGCAGTACTTC.

The chain recombines TRBV5-1 with TRBJ2-3; tentative D call: TRBD2 (6 bases). V lost 0 bases to trimming and J lost 0 bases, with 23 bases between them. CDR1 is SGHRS and CDR2 is YFSETQ in the germline V gene. The CDR3 totals 20 residues. CDR3 region: CASSLEIPGLPLLSTDTQYF. The CDR3 DNA sequence: TGCGCCAGCAGCTTGGAAATTCCGGGACTTCCCCTTCTCAGCACAGATACGCAGTATTTT.

This chain uses TRBV3-1 with TRBJ1-1; 7 bases are a match to TRBD1. The germline gives CDR1 LGHDT, CDR2 YNNKEL (reference sequence). V dropped 2 bases and J dropped 0; count of bases not matched to a gene: 3. The CDR3 is 15 residues long. CDR3 sequence reads: CASSQMTGLNTEAFF. CDR3 DNA: TGTGCCAGCAGCCAAATGACAGGGCTGAACACTGAAGCTTTCTTT.

This clonotype was found many times. V is TRBV28 and J is TRBJ2-7; 8 nucleotides align to TRBD1. This CDR3 has 13 amino acids. The germline CDR1 and CDR2 sequences are MDHEN and SYDVKM. The trim removed 4 bases at V and 2 bases at J, leaving 1 base unmatched. The chain's CDR3 is CASSWTGPYEQYF. The CDR3 coding sequence is TGTGCCAGCAGTTGGACAGGGCCCTACGAGCAGTACTTC.

This clonotype has more than one count but fewer than ten. CDR3 DNA sequence: TGCATCGGACAGGGAGGAACTGAAGCTTTCTTT. Amino acids: CIGQGGTEAFF. The chain recombines TRBV29-1 with TRBJ1-1; 8 bases fit TRBD1. CDR3 size: 11 residues. Per germline, CDR1 SQVTM and CDR2 ANQGSEA.

This rearrangement joins TRBV3-1 to TRBJ2-3; 8 bases match TRBD2. V lost 11 bases, J lost 3 bases, and 13 bases stayed unmatched. Germline lookup yields CDR1 LGHDT and CDR2 YNNKEL (reference sequence). The CDR3 runs to 15 residues. The CDR3 reads CASRFSGNLTDTQYF. The CDR3 DNA sequence: TGTGCCTCGCGCTTTAGCGGGAATCTGACAGATACGCAGTATTTT.

This clonotype showed up many times. The chain recombines TRBV2 with TRBJ2-5; 8 nucleotides match TRBD1. After removal of 5 bases from V and 2 bases from J, the junction contained 7 bases not matched to a gene. The V gene's germline CDR1 is SNHLY and CDR2 FYNNEI. The CDR3 runs 15 residues. The CDR3 nucleotides are TGTGCCAGCAGTTACGACAGGGGCCTACAAGAGACCCAGTACTTC. Translated, it gives CASSYDRGLQETQYF.

This clonotype was seen a few times. The rearrangement uses TRBV25-1 and TRBJ1-3; no reliable D call. CDR1 is MGHDK, CDR2 SYGVNS, per germline. V was pared by 5 bases and J by 9 bases, with 11 bases between. The CDR3 is 12 residues long. CDR3 sequence: CASSPNGVTIYF. CDR3 DNA: TGTGCCAGCAGTCCAAACGGAGTCACCATATATTTT.